This entry concerns a single TCR beta chain. This clonotype was observed at least ten times. Its antigen is not yet known. Per-base quality was not reported, and no clone a single base away is much larger than it. This sample is part of a study of T cells in Graves' hyperthyroidism and ophthalmopathy (dated by TCRdb to the late 2010s). Turning to the overall study: Peripheral blood was collected at initial diagnosis, before any treatment. The study also compared thyroid tissue and blood T-cell repertoires from about 6 Graves' hyperthyroidism patients. To identify TCR V-J signatures that set the groups apart, the researchers used a discovery cohort of 100 patients, made up of 40 to 45 with Graves' ophthalmopathy and around 58 with stable Graves' hyperthyroidism. For training and testing, the 110 or so patients in the discovery cohort were randomly divided in a 7:3 ratio. The paper describes TCR Vbeta CDR3 sequencing of 120 to 150 peripheral blood samples, made up of roughly 45 ophthalmopathy patients, roughly 72 hyperthyroidism patients and 17 progressor patients. Prospective prediction of ophthalmopathy was tested in an independent validation cohort consisting of under 20 hyperthyroidism patients and 15 to 17 patients who later progressed to ophthalmopathy. Following sampling, methimazole starting at 30 mg daily was given to hyperthyroidism patients, and high-dose intravenous methylprednisolone was given to ophthalmopathy patients.

V sheds 3 bases and J sheds 0 bases, leaving 18 bases between their ends. CDR1 and CDR2, looked up from the germline V gene, are MNHNS and SASEGT. The CDR3 runs 18 amino acids, cysteine and phenylalanine included. Only CDR3 DNA is held: 54 bases, read in frame from base 1. Stable Graves' hyperthyroidism was defined as the absence of progression to ophthalmopathy over 18 months of follow-up. Hyperthyroidism patients were newly diagnosed, had a disease duration of under 2 months, and were aged 18 to 65 years. The study excluded patients with uncontrolled infections, other autoimmune diseases, pregnancy or lactation. Clinical symptoms, serum thyroxine and TRAb, thyroid ultrasound, and orbital computed tomography formed the basis for the diagnoses. Ficoll-Paque density gradient centrifugation was used to isolate PBMCs from 8.5 to 10 ml of fresh peripheral blood. Total RNA was extracted using Trizol reagent, and RNA quality was assessed on an Agilent 2100 Bioanalyzer.

TCR beta CDR3 regions were amplified from RNA transcripts. The TCR CDR3 was subjected to a first round of RT-PCR using the HTBI primer set and the Qiagen OneStep RT-PCR kit. Libraries were constructed in a second round of multiplex PCR, after which size selection and purification were carried out. The libraries were sequenced on an Illumina HiSeq2000 using paired-end 100 bp reads. On the authors' methods: SOAPnuke was used to process the raw data, throwing out any read that contained adapters or uncalled bases, had a mean Phred below 15, or lacked an exact constant-primer or identifier match. High-quality paired reads were merged with COPE v1.2.5, and unique nucleotide sequences were defined as clonotypes. MiTCR v1.1 was used to align the clonotypes against IMGT TRBV, TRBD and TRBJ reference segments. The analysis was restricted to V-J combinations with a frequency above 0.0001, which together covered about 99% of the repertoires. A TCS score was defined as the ratio between F50 (clonal expansion) and ExV (chaos), using BLOSUM62-based TCRdist between CDR3 peptides within each V-J. Welch's t-statistics and random forest reduced around 520 V-J features to roughly 13, which were used in a naive Bayes classifier (R e1071). In TCRdb, the public reads were trimmed at Q25 with fastp and aligned with MiXCR, with productive beta chains retained. Rows are combined by CDR3 protein, so each entry shows the most common genes and DNA. The V and J calls reflect TCRdb's pipeline rather than the authors' work. The sample yields fewer than 650,000 distinct CDR3 sequences; 14% were counted once. Over 11% of the sample is held by the ten biggest clonotypes.

Paper-wide results and their limitations: Most expanded thyroid clonotypes (frequency above 0.001) were also found in blood, which suggests that blood repertoires may mirror thyroid immune responses. A model built on a 13 V-J signature distinguished ophthalmopathy from stable hyperthyroidism, reaching 85% to 90% sensitivity and 81.08% specificity in cross-validation and 80%/75% in testing. During validation, the model predicted progression to ophthalmopathy a median of about 6.3 months ahead of onset, with almost 71% sensitivity and 72.22% specificity. No statistical method was used to fix the sample size in advance, and group allocation was not hidden from the investigators.

This receptor chain uses TRBV6-1 and TRBJ2-4, with the D gene not clear enough to name. The sequence was obtained from a woman between 35 and 50 years old with Graves' hyperthyroidism. The material sequenced was blood. Here the CDR3 is given as CASSDSRGAVLAKNIQYF. The DNA sequence is TGTGCCAGCAGTGATTCCCGAGGAGCAGTCCTAGCCAAAAACATTCAGTACTTC.